This TCR beta chain was observed in a study of somatic mutations in cytotoxic T cells in rheumatoid arthritis. Assay: immunoSEQ multiplex PCR; the TCRdb copy retains only in-frame clones and omits some. The repertoire holds approximately 20,000 clones, with about four fifths as singletons. CDR1 and CDR2 (germline): LNHDA, SQIVND (reference sequence). The ends were cut back, 5 bases at V and 4 bases at J, with 11 bases in the middle. The CDR3 is 13 amino acids. The rearrangement uses TRBV19 and TRBJ1-1; D is unclear. This clonotype originated in an adult with rheumatoid arthritis. Material for sequencing was CD8+ T cells sorted from blood. This CDR3 reads CASSYGRFTEAFF. The DNA for the CDR3 is TGTGCCAGTAGTTACGGACGGTTCACTGAAGCTTTCTTT.